This TCR beta chain was sequenced in a study of T cell responses to AZD1222 COVID-19 vaccine. Broader study findings: Mapped onto spike, vaccine-associated CD4 TCRs spanned it and were dominant at 160-218 and 743-854.

The CDR3 extends over 16 amino acids. Germline V gene sequence: CDR1 MNHEY, CDR2 SVGEGT. V dropped 0 bases and J dropped 4 bases, with 13 bases sitting between them. Generated by immunoSEQ multiplex PCR, the TCRdb table keeps only in-frame clones and is missing some. The sample has about 150,000 clones, 85% to 90% seen once. A word on this clone: Its target is not known.

The source is an adult in good health. The source material was peripheral blood, sampled on day 0 of AZD1222 vaccination. J is TRBJ1-5 and V is TRBV6-2 or TRBV6-3; TRBD1 might be the D (5 bases). The CDR3 nucleotides are TGTGCCAGCAGTTACTCGACTCAGGGAAGAAATCAGCCCCAGCATTTT. This gives the protein CASSYSTQGRNQPQHF.